This T cell receptor beta chain was observed in a study of graft-versus-host responses after intestinal transplantation. The study's findings and limits: Allografts of patients with graft-donor T cell macrochimerism showed high graft-versus-host to host-versus-graft clone ratios. Investigators detected GvH clones in recipient marrow, with some emerging earlier in ileum or blood. Declining HvG levels early post-transplant were linked to peak circulating GvH clone levels.

On this clone itself: What it recognizes is unknown.

The CDR3 extends over 18 amino acids. Trimming took 1 base from V and 4 from J, leaving 22 bases between them. Per germline, CDR1 SNHLY and CDR2 FYNNEI. TCRdb's copy holds only in-frame clones and misses some; the assay was immunoSEQ multiplex PCR. The data hold roughly 120,000 clones, with approximately 90% observed a single time. The clonotype comes from a human donor who received an intestinal transplant. The chain has TRBV2 and TRBJ1-2; D unclear. The material sequenced was unstimulated CD4+ T cells sorted from spleen or lymph node cells, taken before intestinal transplant. CDR3 bases: TGTGCCAGCAGTGAAGAGGTTCCGATTATGGGCCTTAGCTATGGCTACACCTTC. Protein: CASSEEVPIMGLSYGYTF.